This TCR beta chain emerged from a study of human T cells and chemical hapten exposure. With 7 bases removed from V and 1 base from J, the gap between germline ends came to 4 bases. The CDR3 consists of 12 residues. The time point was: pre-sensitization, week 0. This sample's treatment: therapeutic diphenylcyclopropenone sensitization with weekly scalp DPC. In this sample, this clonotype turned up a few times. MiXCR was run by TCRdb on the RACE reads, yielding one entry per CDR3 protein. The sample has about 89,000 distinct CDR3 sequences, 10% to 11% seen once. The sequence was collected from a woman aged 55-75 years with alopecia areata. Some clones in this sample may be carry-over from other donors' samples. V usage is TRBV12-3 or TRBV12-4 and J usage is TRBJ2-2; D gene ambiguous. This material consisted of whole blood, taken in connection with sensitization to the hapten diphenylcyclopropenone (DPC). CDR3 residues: CASNVNTGELFF. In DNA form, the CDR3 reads TGTGCCAGCAACGTGAACACCGGGGAGCTGTTTTTT.